These 5 T cell receptor beta chains were all obtained from the same sample, sequenced in a study of blood T cells in healthy people across ages. Sample-barcoded 5' priming and a J-beta primer mix drove a second PCR of roughly 6 to 12 cycles. Each CDR3 protein is one row after TCRdb ran MiXCR on the 5' RACE reads. The sample includes hundreds of thousands of distinct CDR3 sequences, around 26% of them seen just once. Input material: blood. These receptor sequences come from a woman aged 80 or older in good health.

About this clonotype: It may be a read error: a sequence one base away is much more abundant. This sequence joins TRBV4-2 and TRBJ2-5, with 12 bases identical to TRBD2. The CDR3 contains 15 residues. Germline V gene sequence: CDR1 LGHNA, CDR2 YNFKEQ. Germline trimming cut 2 bases from V and 11 bases from J; bases unmatched to any gene: 9. In DNA form, the CDR3 reads TGTGCCAGCAGCCAATTGACTAGCGGGGGCAATGAGCAGTACTTC. Amino acids: CASSQLTSGGNEQYF.

This clonotype was detected many times. The chain joins TRBV4-2 to TRBJ1-5, with D hard to call. This CDR3 has 14 amino acids. The germline V gene has CDR1 LGHNA and CDR2 YNFKEQ. V lost 0 bases, J lost 6 bases, and 9 bases lay in between. The CDR3 coding sequence is TGTGCCAGCAGCCAAGATTGGGGTAGTCAGCCCCAGCATTTT. Translated, it gives CASSQDWGSQPQHF.

This clonotype has a handful of counts. The junction departs from the called germline gene at one end, perhaps through a read error. The chain carries TRBV4-3 and TRBJ2-6; D possibly corresponds to TRBD1 (6 bases). CDR1 and CDR2 (germline): LGHNA, YSLEER. The CDR3 extends over 18 amino acids. The CDR3 DNA reads as TGCGCCAGCAGCCAAGGCGTGGGGGCTGGTACTGGGACCAACGTCCTGACTTTC. It is translated as CASSQGVGAGTGTNVLTF.

V and J are TRBV5-6 and TRBJ1-1; tentatively, D is TRBD1 (5 bases). Germline V lookup: CDR1 SGHDT, CDR2 YYEEEE. The V and J ends lost 4 bases and 3 bases respectively, with 22 bases between them. This CDR3 comprises 17 residues. The CDR3 region is CASSVPTPPLGDTEAFF. In nucleotides, the CDR3 is TGTGCCAGCAGCGTACCGACACCTCCTTTGGGGGACACTGAAGCTTTCTTT. The variable domain in full, with the rest retrieved from reference TRBV5-6 and TRBJ1-1, is DAGVTQSPTHLIKTRGQQVTLRCSPKSGHDTVSWYQQALGQGPQFIFQYYEEEERQRGNFPDRFSGHQFPNYSSELNVNALLLGDSALYLCASSVPTPPLGDTEAFFGQGTRLTVV.

This clonotype occurred a few times. The rearrangement links TRBV15 to TRBJ2-2; tentatively, D is TRBD1 (6 bases). V shed 2 bases and J shed 0 bases, with 10 bases lying between them. Germline assignment: CDR1 LNHNV and CDR2 YYDKDF (reference sequence). The CDR3 has 16 amino acids. The CDR3 loop reads CATSRQGSANTGELFF. For the CDR3, the DNA is TGTGCCACCAGCAGACAGGGGTCGGCGAACACCGGGGAGCTGTTTTTT.